These T cell receptor beta chains were read from a single sample in a study of metastatic and nonmetastatic thyroid tumors. TCRdb reprocessed the PCR reads via MiXCR. The sample includes around 53,000 clones, approximately 22% of them seen just once. The sample was blood. The receptors come from a female donor with papillary thyroid cancer or a benign thyroid nodule (not recorded which). Some clones in this sample may be carry-over from other donors' samples. The CDR3 runs from the conserved cysteine through the conserved F or W. The order of the fields is J gene, V gene, clone size, D gene, CDR3 protein, CDR3 DNA. D genes are given only for firm matches. For some rows the clone size is stated as once, few or many, or as a class when expanded; others skip it.

>TRBJ1-1|TRBV6-1|many|TRBD1
CASILGGSEAFF
TGTGCCAGCATTCTAGGGGGCAGCGAAGCTTTCTTT
>TRBJ2-1|TRBV19|many|NA
CASSKGPGEQFF
TGTGCCAGTTCCAAGGGACCAGGTGAGCAGTTCTTC
>TRBJ1-5|TRBV12-5|many|NA
CASGTDWGNQPQHF
TGTGCTAGTGGGACGGACTGGGGCAATCAGCCCCAGCATTTT
>TRBJ2-7|TRBV7-6|few|NA
CASSTRAGEQYF
TGTGCCAGCAGTACCAGGGCGGGGGAGCAGTACTTC
>TRBJ1-2|TRBV2|few|NA
CARSISYGYTF
TGTGCCAGAAGTATATCCTATGGCTACACATTC
>TRBJ2-1|TRBV30|many|TRBD1
CAWSRTGKGEQFF
TGTGCCTGGAGTCGGACAGGGAAGGGTGAGCAGTTCTTC
>TRBJ2-1|TRBV5-1|many|NA
CASSWGGGRVAYNEQFF
TGCGCCAGCAGCTGGGGGGGCGGGAGAGTGGCCTACAATGAGCAGTTCTTC
>TRBJ2-1|TRBV6-1|few|NA
CASGSPSVEQFF
TGTGCCAGCGGGTCCCCTAGCGTTGAGCAGTTCTTC
>TRBJ2-5|TRBV4-1|many|TRBD2
CASSQAVGGYQETQYF
TGCGCCAGCAGCCAAGCGGTCGGGGGGTACCAAGAGACCCAGTACTTC
>TRBJ2-1|TRBV15|NA|NA
CATIRPLGGRAYNEQFF
TGTGCCACCATCCGCCCACTTGGGGGAAGGGCCTACAATGAGCAGTTCTTC
>TRBJ1-2|TRBV5-1|few|NA
CASSLDGKGYTF
TGCGCCAGCAGCTTGGATGGGAAAGGCTACACCTTC
>TRBJ2-7|TRBV6-1|many|NA
CASRPGNSYEQYF
TGTGCCAGCAGGCCCGGGAATTCCTACGAGCAGTACTTC
>TRBJ1-5|TRBV5-4|few|NA
CASSADGSQPQHF
TGTGCCAGCAGCGCGGATGGGAGCCAGCCCCAGCATTTT
>TRBJ1-3|TRBV3-1|many|NA
CASSTRPDTQGLGNTIYF
TGTGCCAGCAGCACCCGCCCAGACACACAGGGTCTGGGAAACACCATATATTTT
>TRBJ2-3|TRBV11-2|many|NA
CASSSSRGQRTDTQYF
TGTGCCAGCAGCTCCTCAAGGGGCCAACGCACAGATACGCAGTATTTT
>TRBJ2-7|TRBV27|NA|TRBD2
CASILAGGYYEQYF
TGTGCCAGCATCTTAGCGGGGGGGTACTACGAGCAGTACTTC
>TRBJ2-7|TRBV18|many|TRBD2
CASSLSSGPSYEQYF
TGTGCCAGCTCACTCTCTAGCGGCCCATCCTACGAGCAGTACTTC
>TRBJ2-7|TRBV9|many|TRBD1
CASTQGQDTYEQYF
TGTGCCAGCACCCAGGGACAGGATACATACGAGCAGTACTTC
>TRBJ1-5|TRBV28|many|NA
CASSYHRDSNQPQHF
TGTGCCAGCAGTTACCACAGGGATAGCAATCAGCCCCAGCATTTT
>TRBJ1-3|TRBV18|many|NA
CASSEDRTSGNTIYF
TGTGCCAGCTCAGAAGACAGGACTTCTGGAAACACCATATATTTT
>TRBJ1-2|TRBV28|few|NA
CASTTIGTIYGYTF
TGTGCCAGCACCACGATAGGGACGATCTATGGCTACACCTTC
>TRBJ1-3|TRBV15|many|NA
CATSNGWGGNTIYF
TGTGCCACCAGCAACGGCTGGGGAGGAAACACCATATATTTT
>TRBJ1-3|TRBV25-1|many|NA
CASSWATGNTIYF
TGTGCCAGTAGCTGGGCGACTGGAAACACCATATATTTT
>TRBJ2-1|TRBV7-2|many|NA
CASSLGPRGNEQFF
TGTGCCAGCAGCTTAGGCCCAAGGGGCAATGAGCAGTTCTTC
>TRBJ2-2|TRBV14|many|NA
CASSQARPSGTGELFF
TGTGCCAGCAGCCAAGCACGGCCCTCGGGCACCGGGGAGCTGTTTTTT